These 10 T cell receptor beta chains were all obtained from the same sample, sequenced in a study of blood T cells in healthy people across ages. Through a sample-barcoded 5' primer and a J-beta primer mix, a second PCR was run for roughly 6 to 12 cycles. MiXCR was run by TCRdb on the 5' RACE reads, yielding one entry per CDR3 protein. Of fewer than 600,000 distinct CDR3 sequences in the sample, 27% were seen once. Separately, the same data were catalogued under a study of T cells of mothers and their children.

Sequencing was done on a sample of blood. All receptors come from a boy aged 2-15 years in good health.

This clonotype was observed a handful of times. V is TRBV6-5 and J is TRBJ2-3, with D maybe TRBD1 (5 bases). CDR3 length: 16 amino acids. Deletions cut 7 bases from V and 0 bases from J, with 17 bases between. Germline V CDR1 and CDR2: MNHEY, SVGAGI. The CDR3 coding sequence is TGTGCCAGCAACAGGCAAAGCGCAGGGAGCACAGATACGCAGTATTTT. Translating it yields CASNRQSAGSTDTQYF.

This chain links TRBV29-1 with TRBJ2-4; D uncertain. The germline CDR1 and CDR2 sequences are SQVTM and ANQGSEA. Trimming took 3 bases from V and 0 from J, leaving 3 bases between them. The CDR3 has 12 residues. CDR3 sequence (DNA): TGCAGCGTTGAGGAAGCCAAAAACATTCAGTACTTC. It is translated as CSVEEAKNIQYF.

The chain joins TRBV14 to TRBJ2-5; D not resolved. The J call may be faulty, since TRBJ2-7 better matches the DNA end. Germline values: CDR1 SGHDN, CDR2 FVKESK. The CDR3 loop spans 13 amino acids. DNA of the CDR3: TGTGCCAACTACCTGGAACTCTCCTACGAGCAGTACTTC. Translated, it gives CANYLELSYEQYF.

At least ten counts were recorded for this clonotype. The chain uses TRBV6-1 and TRBJ2-1; D is perhaps TRBD1 (5 bases). The V gene lost 8 bases and the J gene lost 3 bases, with 11 bases spanning the gap. Per the germline V gene, CDR1 is MNHNS and CDR2 is SASEGT. The CDR3 has 13 amino acids. CDR3 loop: CASCKGDYNEQFF. The CDR3 DNA follows: TGTGCCAGCTGTAAAGGGGACTACAATGAGCAGTTCTTC.

This clonotype was detected a few times. The V gene is TRBV28, the J gene TRBJ2-4, with TRBD2 matching 12 bases. With V trimmed by 6 bases and J by 10 bases, 1 base remained unmatched. This CDR3 comprises 12 residues. The germline gives CDR1 MDHEN, CDR2 SYDVKM. CDR3 sequence (DNA): TGTGCCAGCAGACTAGCGGGGGGAATTCAGTACTTC. It yields the protein CASRLAGGIQYF.

J is TRBJ2-5 and V is TRBV10-2; tentatively, D is TRBD1 or TRBD2 (5 bases each). The DNA end lines up better with TRBJ2-1; the J call may be wrong. Germline-derived CDR1 and CDR2 are WSHSY and SAAADI. The CDR3 extends over 18 amino acids. CDR3 residues: CASSESELGEWVSDEQFF. CDR3 bases: TGCGCCAGCAGTGAGTCGGAATTAGGGGAGTGGGTTTCGGATGAGCAGTTCTTC.

The chain uses TRBV29-1 and TRBJ2-7, with D perhaps TRBD1 (6 bases). CDR3 length: 13 amino acids. In germline, CDR1 is SQVTM, CDR2 ANQGSEA. Trimming stripped 1 base from V and 4 bases from J, with 11 bases between. CDR3 sequence reads: CSVEGQETYEQYF. In nucleotides, the CDR3 is TGCAGCGTTGAAGGACAGGAGACTTACGAGCAGTACTTC.

The rearrangement joins TRBV5-6 to TRBJ2-4; 7 nucleotides line up with TRBD1. The CDR3 contains 15 residues. Germline values: CDR1 SGHDT, CDR2 YYEEEE. With V trimmed by 0 bases and J by 8 bases, 8 bases remained unmatched. DNA for the CDR3: TGTGCCAGCAGCTTGGCAGGGGGAAACCTACACATTCAGTACTTC. Its protein product is CASSLAGGNLHIQYF.

This clonotype was counted only a few times. The chain carries TRBV15 and TRBJ2-1; D remains ambiguous. Looked up from germline, CDR1 is LNHNV and CDR2 is YYDKDF (reference sequence). The CDR3 has 17 residues. V was shortened by 5 bases and J by 2 bases, with 19 bases between the two germline ends. For the CDR3, the DNA is TGTGCCACCAGCCTTAACTTTTGGGCCCCCGCCTACAATGAGCAGTTCTTC. It codes for CATSLNFWAPAYNEQFF.

This clonotype was counted between two and nine times. The chain has TRBV12-3 or TRBV12-4 and TRBJ1-2, with D hard to call. V lost 5 bases and J 9 bases, leaving 19 bases between the germline ends. This CDR3 comprises 14 residues. CDR3 DNA: TGTGCCAGCAGTGCCTCCATGAAGGGTGTGAGCTACACCTTC. This sequence encodes CASSASMKGVSYTF.